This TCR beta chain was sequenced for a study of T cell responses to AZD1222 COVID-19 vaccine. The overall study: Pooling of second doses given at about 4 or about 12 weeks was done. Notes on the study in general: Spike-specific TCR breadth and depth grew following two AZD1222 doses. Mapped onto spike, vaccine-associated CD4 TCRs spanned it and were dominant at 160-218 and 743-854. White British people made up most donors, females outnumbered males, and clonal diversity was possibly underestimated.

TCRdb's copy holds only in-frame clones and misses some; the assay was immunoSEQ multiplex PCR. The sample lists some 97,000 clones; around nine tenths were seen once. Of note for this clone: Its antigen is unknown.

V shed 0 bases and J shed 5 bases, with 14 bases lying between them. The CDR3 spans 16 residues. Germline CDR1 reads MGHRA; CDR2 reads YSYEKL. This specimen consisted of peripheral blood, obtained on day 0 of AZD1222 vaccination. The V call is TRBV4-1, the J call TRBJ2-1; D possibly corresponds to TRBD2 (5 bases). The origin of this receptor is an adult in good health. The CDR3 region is CASSQESEAVDNEQFF. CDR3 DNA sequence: TGCGCCAGCAGCCAAGAGTCGGAGGCGGTGGACAATGAGCAGTTCTTC.